One and the same sample provided the 12 T cell receptor beta chains below, sequenced in a study of control samples from healthy donors and cancer patients. Repertoires were generated with immunoSEQ multiplex PCR, while TCRdb's copy carries only in-frame clones and drops some. The profile shows 200,000 or so clones, roughly 94% of them singletons. Input material: blood. Receptor source: a man aged 50-60 years in good health.

The rearrangement joins TRBV7-2 to TRBJ2-3; 14 nucleotides align to TRBD2. This CDR3 comprises 15 residues. Trimming took 4 bases from V and 6 from J; bases not matched to a gene: 3. Germline V gives CDR1 SGHTA, CDR2 FQGNSA. CDR3 sequence reads: CASSSGLAGADTQYF. In nucleotides, the CDR3 is TGTGCCAGCAGCTCGGGACTAGCGGGGGCTGATACGCAGTATTTT.

The chain couples TRBV7-8 to TRBJ2-3; 9 positions match TRBD1. CDR3 length: 17 amino acids. Trimming took 4 bases from V and 5 from J; bases not matched to a gene: 13. CDR1 and CDR2 (germline): SGHVS, FQNEAQ. CDR3 in DNA: TGTGCCAGCAGCTCATTGACGGGACAGGGAAGTAGAGATACGCAGTATTTT. Its translation: CASSSLTGQGSRDTQYF.

The V call is TRBV14, the J call TRBJ1-4, with D unclear. This CDR3 region has 14 residues. The germline gives CDR1 SGHDN, CDR2 FVKESK. The germline V and J ends were trimmed by 5 bases and 7 bases, with 14 bases remaining between them. CDR3 amino acids: CASSSWGVVEKLFF. The CDR3 nucleotides are TGTGCCAGCAGCTCCTGGGGTGTGGTTGAAAAACTGTTTTTT.

The chain uses TRBV4-1 and TRBJ1-3; D unclear. Looked up from germline, CDR1 is MGHRA and CDR2 is YSYEKL. There are 15 residues in the CDR3. The ends were cut back, 0 bases at V and 0 bases at J, with 6 bases in the middle. The CDR3 region has the DNA TGCGCCAGCAGCCAAGAGGCATACTCTGGAAACACCATATATTTT. Encoded protein: CASSQEAYSGNTIYF.

V usage is TRBV6-4 and J usage is TRBJ2-7; TRBD2 might be the D (5 bases). The CDR3 runs to 16 residues. Trimming removed 2 bases at V and 5 bases at J, with 19 bases between. Germline loops: CDR1 MRHNA, CDR2 SNTAGT. The CDR3 reads CASSDVRGLGTHEQYV. Written as DNA, the CDR3 is TGTGCCAGCAGTGACGTCCGGGGTCTAGGAACCCACGAGCAGTACGTC.

V gene TRBV5-5 combines with J gene TRBJ2-3; TRBD2 might be the D (6 bases). Trimming left V 10 bases short and J 0 bases short, with 12 bases between. The CDR3 is 13 residues long. Germline V gene data show CDR1 as SGHKS and CDR2 as YYEKEE (reference sequence). The CDR3 sequence is CAGTSPSTDTQYF. CDR3 DNA sequence: TGTGCCGGAACTAGCCCTAGCACAGATACGCAGTATTTT.

The J gene is TRBJ1-4, the V gene TRBV6-2 or TRBV6-3, with unresolved D. CDR3 length: 13 amino acids. V lost 2 bases and J 6 bases, leaving 7 bases between the germline ends. Germline V gene sequence: CDR1 MNHEY, CDR2 SVGEGT. CDR3 loop: CASSYVVDEKLFF. The CDR3 DNA reads as TGTGCCAGCAGTTACGTGGTGGATGAAAAACTGTTTTTT.

The chain recombines TRBV6-6 with TRBJ2-1, with a possible D match to TRBD2 (5 bases). Trimming stripped 4 bases from V and 5 bases from J, with 9 bases between. This CDR3 is 13 amino acids long. Germline V gene sequence: CDR1 MNHNY, CDR2 SVGAGI (reference sequence). DNA for the CDR3: TGTGCCAGCAGTTCTGAGGGAGACAATGAGCAGTTCTTC. This gives the protein CASSSEGDNEQFF.

The V and J genes are TRBV7-2 and TRBJ1-2; D call uncertain. CDR1 is SGHTA, CDR2 FQGNSA, per germline. Trimming left V 2 bases short and J 7 bases short, with 20 bases between. The CDR3 is 16 residues long. DNA of the CDR3: TGTGCCAGCAGCTTATCCACCGGAAGCGGGCCGGGTGGCTACACCTTC. It is translated as CASSLSTGSGPGGYTF.

The chain joins TRBV10-1 to TRBJ2-1; D is possibly TRBD2 (5 bases). The germline V gene has CDR1 WNHNN and CDR2 SYGVQD (reference sequence). The CDR3 runs to 14 residues. Between the trimmed V and J ends, which lost 1 base and 5 bases, there was a span of 9 bases. The DNA of the CDR3 is TGCGCCAGCAGTGAGTATTCCGGGAACAATGAGCAGTTCTTC. This codes for CASSEYSGNNEQFF.

For this clone: The same CDR3 arises from other DNA sequences in this sample as well. V gene TRBV19 combines with J gene TRBJ1-1; 7 nucleotides align to TRBD1. This CDR3 has 14 amino acids. Germline V gives CDR1 LNHDA, CDR2 SQIVND (reference sequence). Trimming cost V 5 bases and J 0 bases; bases outside gene matches: 3. CDR3 in amino acids: CASSPGTVNTEAFF. DNA of the CDR3: TGTGCCAGTAGTCCTGGGACAGTGAACACTGAAGCTTTCTTT.

Here the CDR3 DNA reads TGTGCCAGCTCACCCCTCGACAGGGGTAGTCCTGGGGCCAACGTCCTGACTTTC. It encodes CASSPLDRGSPGANVLTF. The chain uses TRBV18 and TRBJ2-6, with TRBD1 identical over 8 bases. Looked up from germline, CDR1 is KGHSH and CDR2 is LQKENI. The CDR3 has 18 amino acids. J lost 2 bases, V lost 3 bases, and 9 bases had no gene match. Together with reference TRBV18 and TRBJ2-6, the CDR3 gives the full variable domain: NAGVMQNPRHLVRRRGQEARLRCSPMKGHSHVYWYRQLPEEGLKFMVYLQKENIIDESGMPKERFSAEFPKEGPSILRIQQVVRGDSAAYFCASSPLDRGSPGANVLTFGAGSRLTVL.